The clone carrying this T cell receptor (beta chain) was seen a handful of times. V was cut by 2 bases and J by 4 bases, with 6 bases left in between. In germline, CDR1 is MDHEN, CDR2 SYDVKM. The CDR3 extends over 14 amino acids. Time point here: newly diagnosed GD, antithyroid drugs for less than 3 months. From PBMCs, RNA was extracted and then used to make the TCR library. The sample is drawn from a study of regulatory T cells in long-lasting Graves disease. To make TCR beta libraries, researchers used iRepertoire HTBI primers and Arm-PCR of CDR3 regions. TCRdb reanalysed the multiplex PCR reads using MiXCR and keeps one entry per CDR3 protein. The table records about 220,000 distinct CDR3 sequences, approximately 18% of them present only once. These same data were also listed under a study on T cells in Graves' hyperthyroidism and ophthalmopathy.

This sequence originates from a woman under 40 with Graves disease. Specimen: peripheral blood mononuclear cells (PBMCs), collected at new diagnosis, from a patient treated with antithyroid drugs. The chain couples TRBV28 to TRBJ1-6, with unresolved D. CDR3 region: CASSLTEYNSPLHF. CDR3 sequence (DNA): TGTGCCAGCAGTTTAACCGAATATAATTCACCCCTCCACTTT.